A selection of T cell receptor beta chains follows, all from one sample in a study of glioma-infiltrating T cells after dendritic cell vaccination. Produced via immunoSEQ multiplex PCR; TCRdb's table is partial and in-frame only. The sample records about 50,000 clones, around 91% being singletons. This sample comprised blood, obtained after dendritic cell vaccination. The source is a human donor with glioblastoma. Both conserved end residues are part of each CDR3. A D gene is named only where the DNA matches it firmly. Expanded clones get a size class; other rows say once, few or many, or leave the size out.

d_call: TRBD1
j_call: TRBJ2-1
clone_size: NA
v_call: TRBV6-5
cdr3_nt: TGTGCCAGCAGGCCCACAGGGGGCAGCTACAATGAGCAGTTCTTC
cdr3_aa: CASRPTGGSYNEQFF

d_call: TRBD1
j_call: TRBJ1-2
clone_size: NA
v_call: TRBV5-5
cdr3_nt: TGTGCCAGCAGCTTCGGGACAGTGGGAGGCTACACCTTC
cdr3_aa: CASSFGTVGGYTF

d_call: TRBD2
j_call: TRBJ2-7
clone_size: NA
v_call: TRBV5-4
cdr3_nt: TGTGCCAGCAGCCCCACGCGGGAGGGATACGAGCAGTACTTC
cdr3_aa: CASSPTREGYEQYF

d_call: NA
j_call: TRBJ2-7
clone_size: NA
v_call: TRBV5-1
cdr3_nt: TGCGCCAGCAGCACCGAGCTTTCCTACGAGCAGTACTTC
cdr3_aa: CASSTELSYEQYF

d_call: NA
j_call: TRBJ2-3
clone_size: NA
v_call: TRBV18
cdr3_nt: TGTGCCAGCTCTTCGGTTACGGGTCCAGATACGCAGTATTTT
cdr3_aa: CASSSVTGPDTQYF

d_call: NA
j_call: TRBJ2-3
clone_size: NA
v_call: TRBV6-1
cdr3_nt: TGTGCCAGCCTAGGAGCCTTCTCCACAGATACGCAGTATTTT
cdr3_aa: CASLGAFSTDTQYF

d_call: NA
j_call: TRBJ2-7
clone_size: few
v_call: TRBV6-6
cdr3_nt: TGTGCCAGCAGTTACTCTGCAGGTCCTGCGGAGCAGTACTTC
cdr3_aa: CASSYSAGPAEQYF

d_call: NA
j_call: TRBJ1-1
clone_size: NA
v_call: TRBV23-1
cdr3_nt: TGCGCCAGCAGTCCTCGACCTGCAGGGCTGAACACTGAAGCTTTCTTT
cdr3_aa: CASSPRPAGLNTEAFF

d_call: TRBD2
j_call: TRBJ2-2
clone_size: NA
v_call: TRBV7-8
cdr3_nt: TGTGCCAGCAGCTCAATGCAAGCGGGAATCGGGGAGCTGTTTTTT
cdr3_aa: CASSSMQAGIGELFF

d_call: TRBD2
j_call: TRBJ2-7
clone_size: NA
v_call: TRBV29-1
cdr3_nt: TGCAGCGTTGAAGTCACAGGCGGGAGACCCTACGAGCAGTACTTC
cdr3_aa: CSVEVTGGRPYEQYF

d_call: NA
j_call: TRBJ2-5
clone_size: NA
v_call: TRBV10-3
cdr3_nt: TGTGCCATATCAGGAGGCGAGACCCAGTACTTC
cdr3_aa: CAISGGETQYF

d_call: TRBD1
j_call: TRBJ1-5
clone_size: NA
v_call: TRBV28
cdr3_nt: TGTGCCACCCTGACCCGGGACAGGGGATACAATCAGCCCCAGCATTTT
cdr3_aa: CATLTRDRGYNQPQHF

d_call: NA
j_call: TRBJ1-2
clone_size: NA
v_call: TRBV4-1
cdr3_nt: TGCGCCAGCAGCCAAGTTTTTTTGGGAGGGCCGAAAGCTAACTATGGCTACACCTTC
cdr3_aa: CASSQVFLGGPKANYGYTF

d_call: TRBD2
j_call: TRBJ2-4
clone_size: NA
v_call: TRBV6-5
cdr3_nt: TGTGCCAGCAGTTACGTTAGCGGGAGAATTGACATTCAGTACTTC
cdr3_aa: CASSYVSGRIDIQYF

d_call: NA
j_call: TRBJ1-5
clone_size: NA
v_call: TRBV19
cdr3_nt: TGTGCCAGTGCCCTTTGGGTCGGGAATCAGCCCCAGCATTTT
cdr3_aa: CASALWVGNQPQHF

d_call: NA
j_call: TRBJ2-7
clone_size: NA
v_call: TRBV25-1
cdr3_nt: TGTGCCAGCAGGGACTATACCTACGAGCAGTACTTC
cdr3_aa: CASRDYTYEQYF

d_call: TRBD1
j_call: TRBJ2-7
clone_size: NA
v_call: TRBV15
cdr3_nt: TGTGCCACCAGCAGAGAGACAGGGGGCTACGAGCAGTACTTC
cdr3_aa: CATSRETGGYEQYF

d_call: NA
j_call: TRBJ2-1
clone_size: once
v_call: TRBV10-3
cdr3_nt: TGTGCCATCAGTGAGCCCCCGGGGGGGACAGGGACAGATGAGCAGTTCTTC
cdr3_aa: CAISEPPGGTGTDEQFF

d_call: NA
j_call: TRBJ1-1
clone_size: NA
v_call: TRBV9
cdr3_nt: TGTGCCAGCAGCCTCCAGACGTCCCCGGGCACTGAAGCTTTCTTT
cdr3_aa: CASSLQTSPGTEAFF

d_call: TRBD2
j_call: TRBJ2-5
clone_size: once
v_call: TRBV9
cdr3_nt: TGTGCCAGCAGCACCGGGACTAGCGGGAGCAACCAGTACTTC
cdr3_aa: CASSTGTSGSNQYF

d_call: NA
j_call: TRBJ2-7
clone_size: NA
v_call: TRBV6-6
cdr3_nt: TGTGCCAGCAGTTACCCCCCCAGGGGAACCTACGAGCAGTACTTC
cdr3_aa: CASSYPPRGTYEQYF

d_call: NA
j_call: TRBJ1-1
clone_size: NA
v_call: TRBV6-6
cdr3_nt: TGTGCCAGCAGTTACTCTACGCGCACTGAAGCTTTCTTT
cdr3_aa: CASSYSTRTEAFF

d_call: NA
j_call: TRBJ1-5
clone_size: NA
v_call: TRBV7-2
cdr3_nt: TGTGCCAGCAGCTTAGCAGGGGATCCCAATCAGCCCCAGCATTTT
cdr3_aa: CASSLAGDPNQPQHF

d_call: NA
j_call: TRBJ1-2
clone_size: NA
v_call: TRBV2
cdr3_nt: TGTGCCAGCAGTGTAATAGGGGTAAACTATGGCTACACCTTC
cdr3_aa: CASSVIGVNYGYTF

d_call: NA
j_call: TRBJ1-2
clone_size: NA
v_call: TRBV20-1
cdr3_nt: TGCAGTGCTAGGTCCCCTACCTTC
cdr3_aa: CSARSPTF

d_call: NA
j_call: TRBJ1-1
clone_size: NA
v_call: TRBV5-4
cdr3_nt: TGTGCCAGCAGCCCCAAAGTAGGCAGGGCTGAAGCTTTCTTT
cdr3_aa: CASSPKVGRAEAFF

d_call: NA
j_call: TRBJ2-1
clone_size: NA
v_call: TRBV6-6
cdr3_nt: TGTGCCAGCGGATTCGGGGATGAGCAGTTCTTC
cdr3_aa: CASGFGDEQFF

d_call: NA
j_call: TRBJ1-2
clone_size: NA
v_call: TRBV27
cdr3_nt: TGTGCCAGCAGTTTCTCCAGGGTGACCGGTGGCTACACCTTC
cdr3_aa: CASSFSRVTGGYTF

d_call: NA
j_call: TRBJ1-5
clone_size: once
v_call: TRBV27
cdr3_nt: TGTGCCAGCAGGGAACAGAGCTATAGCAATCAGCCCCAGCATTTT
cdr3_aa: CASREQSYSNQPQHF

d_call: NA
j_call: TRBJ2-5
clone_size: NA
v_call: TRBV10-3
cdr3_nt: TGTGCCACCGCCCCCGGACAGAATTTAAAAGAGACCCAGTACTTC
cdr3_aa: CATAPGQNLKETQYF

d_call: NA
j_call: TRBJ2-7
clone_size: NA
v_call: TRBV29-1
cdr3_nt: TGCAGCGCCGAGCGGCAGGACCGCTACGAGCAGTACTTC
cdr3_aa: CSAERQDRYEQYF

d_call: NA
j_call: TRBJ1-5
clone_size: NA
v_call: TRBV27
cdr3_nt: TGTGCCAGCAGTTTACTCGGGGAGCCCCAGCATTTT
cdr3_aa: CASSLLGEPQHF

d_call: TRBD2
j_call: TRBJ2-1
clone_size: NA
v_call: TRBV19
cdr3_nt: TGTGCCAGTAGTAGGGCTAGCGGGACTCCCAATGAGCAGTTCTTC
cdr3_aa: CASSRASGTPNEQFF

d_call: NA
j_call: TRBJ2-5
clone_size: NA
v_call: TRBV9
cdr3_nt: TGTGCCAGCAGCCGACAGGCAAAAGAGACCCAGTACTTC
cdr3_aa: CASSRQAKETQYF

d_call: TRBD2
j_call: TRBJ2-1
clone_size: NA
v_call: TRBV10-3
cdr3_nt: TGTGCCATCAGTGATTATGGACTAGCGGGAACCAATGAGCAGTTCTTC
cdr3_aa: CAISDYGLAGTNEQFF

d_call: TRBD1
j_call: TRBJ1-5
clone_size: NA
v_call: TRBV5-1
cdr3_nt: TGCGCCAGCAGCATAGGGACAGGGGGCCAGCCCCAGCATTTT
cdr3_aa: CASSIGTGGQPQHF

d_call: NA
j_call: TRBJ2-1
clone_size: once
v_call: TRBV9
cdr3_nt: TGTGCCAGCACCAAGGGACACGGCGAGAGGGATGAGCAGTTCTTC
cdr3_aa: CASTKGHGERDEQFF

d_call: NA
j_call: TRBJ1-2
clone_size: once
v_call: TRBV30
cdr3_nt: TGTGCCTGGAGTGTATATCCGGTCGAAAGTGGCTACACCTTC
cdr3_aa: CAWSVYPVESGYTF

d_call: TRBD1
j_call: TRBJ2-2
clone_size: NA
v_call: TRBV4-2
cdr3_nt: TGTGCCAGCAGCCCCGGGACAGTGAACACCGGGGAGCTGTTTTTT
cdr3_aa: CASSPGTVNTGELFF

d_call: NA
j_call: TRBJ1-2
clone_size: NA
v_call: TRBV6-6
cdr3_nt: TGTGCCAGCTACACGCCGGACAGTTCTAACTATGGCTACACCTTC
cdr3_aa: CASYTPDSSNYGYTF

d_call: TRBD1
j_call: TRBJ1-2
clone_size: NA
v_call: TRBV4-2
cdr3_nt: TGTGCCAGCAGCCAGTCACAGGGGGGTTATGGCTACACCTTC
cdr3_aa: CASSQSQGGYGYTF